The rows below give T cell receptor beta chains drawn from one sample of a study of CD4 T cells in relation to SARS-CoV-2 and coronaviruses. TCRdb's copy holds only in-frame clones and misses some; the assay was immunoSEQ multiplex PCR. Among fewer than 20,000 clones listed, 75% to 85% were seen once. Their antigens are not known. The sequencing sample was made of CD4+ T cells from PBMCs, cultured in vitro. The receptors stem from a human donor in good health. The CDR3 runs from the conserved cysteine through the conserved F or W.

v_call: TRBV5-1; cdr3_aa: CASSLIGGQGYEQYF
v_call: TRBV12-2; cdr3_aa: CASRPSPGTSSYNEQFF
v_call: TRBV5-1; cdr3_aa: CASSGGQLSGNTIYF
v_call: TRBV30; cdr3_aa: CAWSEGQGAEPQHF
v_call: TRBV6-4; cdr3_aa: CASSENPVDEQFF
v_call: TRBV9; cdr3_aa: CASSVASGRPQETQYF
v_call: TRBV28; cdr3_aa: CASSYLGEKLFF
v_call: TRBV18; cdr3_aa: CASSPQEGMETQYF
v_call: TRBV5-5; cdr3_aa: CASSLAGRFTDTQYF
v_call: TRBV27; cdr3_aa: CASSLSTGTQYF
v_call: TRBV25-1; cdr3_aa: CASSARDYPYEQYF
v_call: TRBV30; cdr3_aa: CAWSDPGAGAYEQYF
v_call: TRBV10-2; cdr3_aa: CASSASITTDSGNTIYF
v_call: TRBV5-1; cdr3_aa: CASSLVQGGTGELFF
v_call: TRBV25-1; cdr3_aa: CASSAGQTESNQPQHF
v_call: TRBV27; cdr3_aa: CASSLYSDSGPGNEQFF